This T cell receptor beta chain stems from a study of T cells after yellow fever vaccination. Overall study results and limits: Peaking on day 5 versus 15, the secondary response was faster but weaker. Post-booster repertoires contained most primary-vaccination clones again (roughly 97% CD4, about 88% CD8). Clonotypes shared by both compartments, CD4 and CD8, made up a small share.

Remarks on this clonotype: Its specificity is not known.

In making TCR cDNA, 5'RACE template switching added a universal primer site and UMIs to it. TCRdb reanalysed the 5' RACE reads using MiXCR and keeps one entry per CDR3 protein. The sample lists some 200,000 distinct CDR3 sequences, approximately 10% occurring once. Germline V gene lookup returns CDR1 SQVTM and CDR2 ANQGSEA. The CDR3 length is 17 residues. Trimming removed 6 bases from V and 4 bases from J, with 27 bases in between. The chain is built from TRBV29-1 and TRBJ2-5; TRBD2 is a possible D gene (5 bases). The sequence was collected from a man aged 18 to 30 who received the YFV17D yellow fever vaccine. Sequencing was performed on CD8+ T cells sorted from PBMCs, taken 15 days after the yellow fever booster vaccination. CDR3 nucleotide sequence: TGCAGCGTGGGAGTAGGGTCAGTGACCGGGCCCGGAGAGACCCAGTACTTC. Residues: CSVGVGSVTGPGETQYF.